These T cell receptor beta chains were read from a single sample in a study of response to subunit inactivated influenza vaccine. TCRdb reanalysed the RT-PCR reads using MiXCR and keeps one entry per CDR3 protein. The sample lists about 500,000 distinct CDR3 sequences, 15% to 20% occurring once. This sample comprised CD4+ T cells sorted from PBMCs, obtained 23 to 25 months after vaccination. The receptors were gathered from a man aged 45 to 70 who received an inactivated influenza vaccine. Each CDR3 is given with its conserved first and last residue. D genes are given only for firm matches. Clone size appears in some rows only: once, few, many, or a class for an expanded clone.

j_gene,d_gene,abundance,v_gene,CDR3nt,CDR3aa
TRBJ1-2,-,-,TRBV10-3,TGTGCCATCAGTGACAGGGGCCCCAACTATGGCTACACCTTC,CAISDRGPNYGYTF
TRBJ2-1,-,many,TRBV24-1,TGTGCCACCAGTGATCCCCAGGGGAACTCCTACAATGAGCAGTTCTTC,CATSDPQGNSYNEQFF
TRBJ2-3,-,few,TRBV7-7,TGTGCTAGCAGCCCGTCCCCGGGGGTGGTAGATACGCAGTATTTT,CASSPSPGVVDTQYF
TRBJ2-1,-,-,TRBV5-6,TGTGCCAGCAGCATGGGGCAGGGGCGCTACAATGAGCAGTTCTTC,CASSMGQGRYNEQFF
TRBJ1-1,-,many,TRBV7-2,TGTGCCAGCAGCTTAGCGTGGCAGGGTAACTCTGAAGCTTTCTTT,CASSLAWQGNSEAFF
TRBJ1-1,TRBD1,many,TRBV4-3,TGCGCCAGCAGCCGGATGACAGGGGGCACGACTGAAGCTTTCTTT,CASSRMTGGTTEAFF
TRBJ1-5,-,-,TRBV27,TGTGCCAGCAGTTTGGAGGGACCCGGGGCCCAGCATTTT,CASSLEGPGAQHF
TRBJ2-5,-,-,TRBV5-1,TGCGCCAGCAGCTCGACAAACAGCAGGGGACAAGAGACCCAGTACTTC,CASSSTNSRGQETQYF
TRBJ1-2,-,-,TRBV20-1,TGCAGTGCCACCCCGGCGTTCCCCCTTAACTATGGCTACACCTTC,CSATPAFPLNYGYTF
TRBJ1-2,-,few,TRBV28,TGTGCCAGCGGCGCGGGAGACAGCAACTTCTACACCTTC,CASGAGDSNFYTF
TRBJ2-3,-,-,TRBV10-3,TGTGCCATCAGTGGGTCTAGATTGGGCACAGATACGCAGTATTTT,CAISGSRLGTDTQYF
TRBJ2-1,-,-,TRBV6-2/TRBV6-3,TGTGCCAGCAGTTATTGGGGGCCCGTCAATGAGCAGTTCTTC,CASSYWGPVNEQFF
TRBJ2-1,TRBD2,-,TRBV12-3/TRBV12-4,TGTGCCAGCAGATCTAGCGGGGCGCAGTTCTTC,CASRSSGAQFF
TRBJ2-5,-,-,TRBV20-1,TGCAGTGCTATATCTCCAACAGGAAGACTTCAAGAGACCCAGTACTTC,CSAISPTGRLQETQYF
TRBJ2-2,-,-,TRBV27,TGTGCCAGCAGTTTTAGGGGACGGGCCCCCACCGGGGAGCTGTTTTTT,CASSFRGRAPTGELFF
TRBJ2-7,TRBD2,few,TRBV5-6,TGTGCCAGCATCTTGGAACCAGCGGGGAGACCAGACGAGCAGTACTTC,CASILEPAGRPDEQYF
TRBJ1-3,-,few,TRBV6-5,TGTGCCAGCAGTTACTCGATGCATAGCACCTACTCTGGAAACACCATATATTTT,CASSYSMHSTYSGNTIYF
TRBJ1-5,-,few,TRBV11-2,TGTGCCAGCAGCCGAGGACCAAATCAGCCCCAGCATTTT,CASSRGPNQPQHF
TRBJ2-3,TRBD2,-,TRBV20-1,TGCAGTGCGAAGCCGGGACTAGCGGGAGGGCCGGTAGCAGATACGCAGTATTTT,CSAKPGLAGGPVADTQYF
TRBJ2-7,-,few,TRBV12-3/TRBV12-4,TGTGCCAGCAGGCCCGGGGCGGGGCGTGAGCAGTACTTC,CASRPGAGREQYF
TRBJ2-1,TRBD2,-,TRBV4-3,TGCGCCAGCAGCCCCGAATTGGCTAGCGGGAGTGGGAATGAGCAGTTCTTC,CASSPELASGSGNEQFF
TRBJ2-2,-,-,TRBV3-1,TGTGCCAGCACCACCTCTAAGGGCTTGGCCGGGGAGCTGTTTTTT,CASTTSKGLAGELFF
TRBJ2-1,TRBD2,-,TRBV5-1,TGCGCCAGCAGCTTGGGCGGGAGCATTAATGAGCAGTTCTTC,CASSLGGSINEQFF
TRBJ1-4,-,-,TRBV5-5,TGTGCCAGCAGATTCGCCCCCGGGGGTAATGAAAAACTGTTTTTT,CASRFAPGGNEKLFF
TRBJ2-2,TRBD2,-,TRBV3-1,TGTGCCAGCAGCCGGCGGGGGGGCCAAACCGGGGAGCTGTTTTTT,CASSRRGGQTGELFF
TRBJ1-2,-,many,TRBV4-3,TGCGCCAGCAGCCAAGACAGGGTTGGAGGCTACACCTTC,CASSQDRVGGYTF
TRBJ2-5,TRBD2,few,TRBV2,TGTGCCAGCAGTGAATCAGCTGGGGGGGACCAAGAGACCCAGTACTTC,CASSESAGGDQETQYF
TRBJ2-2,TRBD2,-,TRBV4-3,TGCGCCAGCAGCCAAGACGCAAAGCGGGGGGGAGGGGAGCTGTTTTTT,CASSQDAKRGGGELFF
TRBJ1-2,-,many,TRBV5-5,TGTGCCAGCAGCTGGGACGGAGCTAACTATGGCTACACCTTC,CASSWDGANYGYTF
TRBJ2-3,-,few,TRBV10-3,TGTGCCATCGAGGACGGGCTCACAGATACGCAGTATTTT,CAIEDGLTDTQYF
TRBJ2-7,-,few,TRBV15,TGTGCCACCAGCAGAGGACAGGGAGGGTCCTACGAGCAGTACTTC,CATSRGQGGSYEQYF
TRBJ2-1,-,few,TRBV6-2/TRBV6-3,TGTGCCAGCACCCCCGGAGGGGGATTCACCTACAATGAGCAGTTCTTC,CASTPGGGFTYNEQFF
TRBJ2-2,-,few,TRBV7-2,TGTGCCAGCAGCTTAGCGCGGAGTGGTGCGAACACCGGGGAGCTGTTTTTT,CASSLARSGANTGELFF
TRBJ2-7,-,few,TRBV4-3,TGCGCCAGCAGCCAATTGCTAGCGTCCAACGAGCAGTACTTC,CASSQLLASNEQYF
TRBJ1-1,-,few,TRBV3-1,TGTGCCAGCAGCCAAAGCAGGTGGGGCACTGAAGCTTTCTTT,CASSQSRWGTEAFF
TRBJ2-1,TRBD2,-,TRBV20-1,TGCAGTGCCACTAGCGGGGGGGGCCCTTACAATGAGCAGTTCTTC,CSATSGGGPYNEQFF
TRBJ2-7,TRBD1,-,TRBV11-1,TGTGCCAGCAGCTCGGGACAGGCAAGGAAGGGGAGCTCCTACGAGCAGTACTTC,CASSSGQARKGSSYEQYF
TRBJ2-3,TRBD2,-,TRBV7-8,TGTGCCAGCAGCTTAGCGGCTAGCGGGTCCCAGGATACGCAGTATTTT,CASSLAASGSQDTQYF
TRBJ2-3,-,many,TRBV9,TGTGCCAGCAGCCCCCGGAGGGCTAGCGTTACAGATACGCAGTATTTT,CASSPRRASVTDTQYF
TRBJ1-5,TRBD1,few,TRBV12-3/TRBV12-4,TGTGCCAGCAGTAACGACAGGGAGCCCCAGCATTTT,CASSNDREPQHF
TRBJ1-2,-,few,TRBV29-1,TGCAGCGGTCAACAGAAGAATGGCTACACCTTC,CSGQQKNGYTF
TRBJ1-6,TRBD1,many,TRBV5-1,TGCGCCAGCAGCTCAGCAGGGGGTTTGAATTCACCCCTCCACTTT,CASSSAGGLNSPLHF
TRBJ2-2,TRBD1,few,TRBV2,TGTGCCAGCAGTCTTAGGACAGGGATCGGGGAGCTGTTTTTT,CASSLRTGIGELFF
TRBJ2-1,TRBD1,-,TRBV10-3,TGTGCCATCAGGAGGACAGGGGGCTTGGATGAGCAGTTCTTC,CAIRRTGGLDEQFF
TRBJ2-2,-,many,TRBV6-5,TGTGCCAGCAGTTCCCGTTCTTCCGGGGAGCTGTTTTTT,CASSSRSSGELFF
TRBJ2-3,TRBD2,-,TRBV10-1,TGCGCCAGCAGTCACCGCGGACTAGCAGATACGCAGTATTTT,CASSHRGLADTQYF
TRBJ2-1,-,few,TRBV30,TGTGCCTGGAGTGTATCAGCTTACAATGAGCAGTTCTTC,CAWSVSAYNEQFF
TRBJ2-1,TRBD2,few,TRBV24-1,TGTGCCACCAGTGTGGCTAGCGGGGGGGCAGATGAGCAGTTCTTC,CATSVASGGADEQFF
TRBJ2-3,-,-,TRBV5-5,TGTGCCAGCAGCTTGGGGGTTACGGACACAGATACGCAGTATTTT,CASSLGVTDTDTQYF
TRBJ2-1,-,-,TRBV7-3,TGTGCCAGCAGCTTAGGCGGGAAGTACAATGAGCAGTTCTTC,CASSLGGKYNEQFF